A single sample gave rise to the 32 T cell receptor beta chains below, sequenced in a study of shared clonotypes between healthy human individuals. Libraries were prepared by immunoSEQ multiplex PCR; TCRdb keeps only in-frame clonotypes and omits some of them. The table has about 2.1 million clones, about 92% seen once. The naive CD8 fraction comprised CD45RO-negative cells positively selected for CCR7 and excluded terminally differentiated effector memory CD45RA+ cells. The sequenced sample consisted of naive CD8+ T cells from PBMCs. These receptors all stem from a man between 18 and 29 years old in good health. Some clones in this sample may be carry-over from other donors' samples.

The chain uses TRBV19 and TRBJ2-4, with D hard to call. Trimming pared 0 bases from V and 8 bases from J, leaving 8 bases between. Germline V gives CDR1 LNHDA, CDR2 SQIVND (reference sequence). CDR3 length: 13 amino acids. The CDR3 sequence is CASSIDASYIQYF. The CDR3 nucleotides read TGTGCCAGTAGTATAGATGCCTCCTACATTCAGTACTTC.

This sequence joins TRBV27 and TRBJ2-1; D gene uncertain. The V and J ends lost 4 bases and 5 bases respectively, with 9 bases between them. Per germline, CDR1 MNHEY and CDR2 SMNVEV (reference sequence). The length of the CDR3 is 13 residues. The CDR3 here is CASSWGLNNEQFF. For the CDR3, the DNA is TGTGCCAGCAGTTGGGGTTTAAACAATGAGCAGTTCTTC.

The rearrangement links TRBV27 to TRBJ2-7; 13 bases are a match to TRBD2. The ends lost 5 bases at V and 5 bases at J; junction bases unmatched: 6. Germline CDR1 MNHEY, CDR2 SMNVEV (reference sequence). This CDR3 contains 15 residues. The CDR3 DNA is TGTGCCAGCAGTCCACGGACTAGCGGGAGAGACGAGCAGTACTTC. It encodes CASSPRTSGRDEQYF.

This rearrangement joins TRBV28 to TRBJ1-1, with a possible D match to TRBD1 (6 bases). CDR1 is MDHEN, CDR2 SYDVKM, per germline. The V and J ends lost 4 bases and 3 bases respectively, with 18 bases between them. This CDR3 is 16 amino acids long. The CDR3 sequence is CASSSILTGRDTEAFF. The CDR3 DNA sequence: TGTGCCAGCAGTTCGATCTTGACAGGCAGAGACACTGAAGCTTTCTTT.

V usage is TRBV18 and J usage is TRBJ2-7; D possibly corresponds to TRBD2 (5 bases). The CDR3 spans 16 residues. Germline V gene lookup returns CDR1 KGHSH and CDR2 LQKENI. V lost 3 bases and J 7 bases, leaving 22 bases between the germline ends. As DNA, the CDR3 is TGTGCCAGCTCACCGAGGGTAGCACTGGCCCTCTTTGAGCAGTACTTC. It encodes CASSPRVALALFEQYF.

The chain employs TRBV6-4 and TRBJ2-1, with no clear D. The V gene lost 1 base and the J gene lost 7 bases, with 5 bases spanning the gap. Looked up from germline, CDR1 is MRHNA and CDR2 is SNTAGT. The CDR3 extends over 12 amino acids. The CDR3 loop is CASSDYGNEQFF. In DNA form, the CDR3 reads TGTGCCAGCAGTGACTACGGAAATGAGCAGTTCTTC.

The chain couples TRBV28 to TRBJ2-7, with D possibly TRBD2 on 6 matching bases. The CDR3 has 14 residues. Germline V gives CDR1 MDHEN, CDR2 SYDVKM. V was shortened by 8 bases and J by 5 bases, with 19 bases between the two germline ends. CDR3 loop: CASGAGITGNEQYF. The CDR3 DNA sequence: TGTGCCAGCGGGGCGGGGATTACGGGGAACGAGCAGTACTTC.

The chain links TRBV7-3 to TRBJ2-5; D is undetermined. This CDR3 spans 13 amino acids. Germline CDR1 and CDR2: SGHTA and FQGTGA. V lost 1 base and J lost 3, with 6 bases in between. The DNA for the CDR3 is TGTGCCAGCAGCTTAAACGAAAAAGAGACCCAGTACTTC. It is translated as CASSLNEKETQYF.

Here the CDR3 DNA reads TGTGCCAGCAGCTTCTCCGTAGGGGGTTTCGACGAGCAGTACTTC. It translates to CASSFSVGGFDEQYF. This rearrangement joins TRBV5-4 to TRBJ2-7; maybe TRBD1 (6 bases). This CDR3 comprises 15 residues. Trimming took 2 bases from V and 5 from J, leaving 17 bases between them. From germline, CDR1 is SGHNT and CDR2 YYREEE (reference sequence).

V usage is TRBV27 and J usage is TRBJ2-7; TRBD2 agrees at 8 bases. The CDR3 loop spans 16 amino acids. Germline V gene lookup returns CDR1 MNHEY and CDR2 SMNVEV (reference sequence). V shed 3 bases and J 2 bases; nucleotides not matched to a gene: 9. The CDR3 DNA follows: TGTGCCAGCAGTTTTCAGCGGGAGTACATTGCCTACGAGCAGTACTTC. It encodes CASSFQREYIAYEQYF.

This clone was recorded only once. V and J are TRBV29-1 and TRBJ2-2; no clear D. This CDR3 is 12 amino acids long. Trimming left V 4 bases short and J 4 bases short, with 7 bases between. Germline V lookup: CDR1 SQVTM, CDR2 ANQGSEA. The CDR3 coding sequence is TGCAGCGTTGGATCTAGCACCGGGGAGCTGTTTTTT. As protein: CSVGSSTGELFF.

V usage is TRBV7-6 and J usage is TRBJ2-7; 11 nucleotides agree with TRBD2. Unmatched junction bases numbered 5, after V lost 6 bases and J lost 4 bases. This CDR3 is 14 amino acids long. Germline assignment: CDR1 SGHVS and CDR2 FNYEAQ. CDR3 protein: CASSQGTSGYEQYF. The CDR3, as DNA: TGTGCCAGCAGTCAGGGGACTAGCGGTTACGAGCAGTACTTC.

The chain joins TRBV7-8 to TRBJ1-3; D unclear. Germline CDR1 reads SGHVS; CDR2 reads FQNEAQ. This CDR3 has 13 amino acids. V dropped 1 base and J dropped 3 bases, with 4 bases sitting between them. CDR3 region: CASSLGGGNTIYF. CDR3 nucleotide sequence: TGTGCCAGCAGCTTAGGAGGTGGAAACACCATATATTTT.

The V gene is TRBV5-4, the J gene TRBJ1-2; 8 bases fit TRBD1. In germline, CDR1 is SGHNT, CDR2 YYREEE (reference sequence). The CDR3 consists of 12 residues. The V and J ends lost 4 bases and 10 bases, in that order; junction bases with no gene match: 6. The CDR3 DNA reads as TGTGCCAGCAGCCCAGGGGGACAGGACTACACCTTC. Translation: CASSPGGQDYTF.

The V call is TRBV11-1, the J call TRBJ2-7, with D unclear. The germline CDR1 and CDR2 sequences are SGHAT and FQDESV (reference sequence). V was trimmed by 4 bases and J by 2 bases, leaving 6 bases between them. The CDR3 contains 12 residues. The CDR3 nucleotides read TGTGCCAGCAGCTCTGGACCCTACGAGCAGTACTTC. It encodes CASSSGPYEQYF.

The rearrangement uses TRBV28 and TRBJ2-1; TRBD2 might be the D (6 bases). V lost 3 bases, J lost 8 bases, and 20 bases lay in between. The germline gives CDR1 MDHEN, CDR2 SYDVKM. The CDR3 covers 16 residues. Here the CDR3 reads CASSFGSGGSSDEQFF. As DNA, the CDR3 is TGTGCCAGCAGTTTTGGTAGCGGAGGGAGTTCGGATGAGCAGTTCTTC.

The rearrangement links TRBV11-2 to TRBJ2-5; D possibly matches TRBD1 or TRBD2 (5 bases each). Trimming took 5 bases from V and 5 from J, leaving 18 bases between them. The germline V gene encodes CDR1 SGHAT and CDR2 FQNNGV. There are 15 residues in the CDR3. In DNA, the CDR3 is TGTGCCAGCAGCCAATTCAGGGCGTCGGGGGAGACCCAGTACTTC. Amino acid sequence: CASSQFRASGETQYF.

This chain uses TRBV7-9 with TRBJ2-1; D gene uncertain. With 5 bases removed from V and 0 bases from J, the gap between germline ends came to 14 bases. This CDR3 contains 16 residues. Germline V lookup: CDR1 SEHNR, CDR2 FQNEAQ (reference sequence). In DNA, the CDR3 is TGTGCCAGCAGCACCCGAGACTCCCCCTCCTACAATGAGCAGTTCTTC. Its protein is CASSTRDSPSYNEQFF.

The chain recombines TRBV11-2 with TRBJ2-6; a possible D gene is TRBD2 (5 bases). CDR3 size: 19 residues. The germline CDR1 and CDR2 sequences are SGHAT and FQNNGV. V lost 4 bases, J lost 4 bases, and 23 bases lay in between. The CDR3 nucleotides read TGTGCCAGCAGCTCTTTTTGGCCGAGCGGAGGTGGAGGGGCCAACGTCCTGACTTTC. Translating gives CASSSFWPSGGGGANVLTF.

Points on this clone: The sample has other DNA sequences that encode this CDR3 too. The chain links TRBV6-5 to TRBJ2-2; D unresolved. The length of the CDR3 is 12 residues. Per the germline V gene, CDR1 is MNHEY and CDR2 is SVGAGI. V lost 6 bases and J lost 6, with 8 bases in between. The CDR3 loop reads CASSPLAGELFF. For the CDR3, the DNA is TGTGCCAGCAGCCCCCTGGCCGGGGAGCTGTTTTTT.

This clone has more than one count but fewer than ten. The chain has TRBV6-6 and TRBJ1-1; no definite D call. Germline values: CDR1 MNHNY, CDR2 SVGAGI (reference sequence). V gave up 7 bases and J gave up 5 bases, with 5 bases separating them. The CDR3 loop spans 10 amino acids. CDR3 sequence: CASIQTEAFF. CDR3 coding DNA: TGTGCCAGCATACAAACTGAAGCTTTCTTT.

The CDR3 here is CASRDGGNTEAFF. The DNA of the CDR3 is TGTGCCAGCAGGGATGGAGGCAACACTGAAGCTTTCTTT. The rearrangement links TRBV7-2 to TRBJ1-1; D is ambiguous. V lost 6 bases to trimming and J lost 2 bases, with 10 bases between them. From germline, CDR1 is SGHTA and CDR2 FQGNSA. CDR3 length equals 13 residues.

The rearrangement uses TRBV6-6 and TRBJ1-5, with D hard to call. CDR3 length: 13 residues. V gave up 6 bases and J gave up 4 bases, with 10 bases separating them. The germline gives CDR1 MNHNY, CDR2 SVGAGI (reference sequence). The CDR3 here is CASSNRANQPQHF. The CDR3, as DNA: TGTGCCAGCAGCAACCGGGCAAATCAGCCCCAGCATTTT.

This sequence joins TRBV23-1 and TRBJ2-7; 10 bases fit TRBD1. TRBV23-1 is sorted into the ORF group, with uncertain function. This CDR3 is 18 amino acids long. After removal of 4 bases from V and 2 bases from J, the junction contained 14 bases not matched to a gene. CDR3 protein: CASSPRDRGPGVPYEQYF. CDR3 nucleotide sequence: TGCGCCAGCAGTCCTCGGGACAGGGGCCCTGGGGTACCCTACGAGCAGTACTTC.

In DNA form, the CDR3 reads TGTGCCAGAAGCTTCAGCGGGAGGGCCTATAACGAGCAGTACTTC. Residues: CARSFSGRAYNEQYF. The chain uses TRBV5-3 and TRBJ2-7; 10 positions agree with TRBD2. TRBV5-3 is reported as an ORF; its role is uncertain. The CDR3 contains 15 residues. V lost 2 bases, J lost 5 bases, and 7 bases stayed unmatched.

In the case of this clone: The sample contains more than one DNA sequence encoding this CDR3. J is TRBJ2-7 and V is TRBV2; 7 nucleotides match TRBD1. The trim removed 4 bases at V and 0 bases at J, leaving 3 bases unmatched. Germline V lookup: CDR1 SNHLY, CDR2 FYNNEI. The CDR3 consists of 14 residues. DNA of the CDR3: TGTGCCAGCAGTGGAGACAGGGCCTCCTACGAGCAGTACTTC. Its translation is CASSGDRASYEQYF.

The table lists this clone with a count of one. The V gene is TRBV5-6, the J gene TRBJ2-7; TRBD1 is a possible D gene (7 bases). V lost 4 bases to trimming and J lost 5 bases, with 22 bases between them. Germline-derived CDR1 and CDR2 are SGHDT and YYEEEE. CDR3 length: 16 residues. This CDR3 reads CASSLNQGGPRDEQYF. The CDR3 bases are TGTGCCAGCAGCCTAAATCAGGGGGGTCCCCGGGACGAGCAGTACTTC.

The chain uses TRBV28 and TRBJ2-5, with 7 bases fitting TRBD2. CDR1 MDHEN and CDR2 SYDVKM come from the germline V gene. V shed 6 bases and J 1 base; nucleotides not matched to a gene: 8. CDR3 length equals 15 residues. In nucleotides, the CDR3 is TGTGCCAGCAGACTAAGCGGGGAACTCCAAGAGACCCAGTACTTC. This codes for CASRLSGELQETQYF. The variable domain in full, with the rest retrieved from reference TRBV28 and TRBJ2-5, is DVKVTQSSRYLVKRTGEKVFLECVQDMDHENMFWYRQDPGLGLRLIYFSYDVKMKEKGDIPEGYSVSREKKERFSLILESASTNQTSMYLCASRLSGELQETQYFGPGTRLLVL.

The chain carries TRBV9 and TRBJ2-7; D gene uncertain. V was shortened by 0 bases and J by 2 bases, with 12 bases between the two germline ends. The CDR3 spans 15 residues. Germline lookup yields CDR1 SGDLS and CDR2 YYNGEE. Here the CDR3 DNA reads TGTGCCAGCAGCGTAGGACTGGAAGTAACCTACGAGCAGTACTTC. Its protein product is CASSVGLEVTYEQYF.

This clone was found once. The chain joins TRBV27 to TRBJ2-1; TRBD2 might be the D (5 bases). CDR1 and CDR2 (germline): MNHEY, SMNVEV (reference sequence). The V end lost 1 base, the J end lost 3 bases, and 10 bases lay between the germline ends. This CDR3 comprises 15 residues. The CDR3 bases are TGTGCCAGCAGTTTATATACTAGTTACTACAATGAGCAGTTCTTC. Translated, it gives CASSLYTSYYNEQFF.

As for this clone: The sample holds other DNA sequences that translate to the same CDR3. This chain joins TRBV27 and TRBJ2-7; 8 bases are shared with TRBD2. The junction had 8 bases not matched to a gene; V was cut back by 6 bases and J by 4 bases. CDR3 length: 14 residues. CDR1 is MNHEY and CDR2 is SMNVEV in the germline V gene (reference sequence). The CDR3 nucleotides read TGTGCCAGCAGCCTAGCGGGCCCTAGGTACGAGCAGTACTTC. Amino acid sequence: CASSLAGPRYEQYF.

The chain links TRBV15 to TRBJ1-2, with D possibly matching TRBD1 (5 bases). Trimming shortened V by 0 bases and J by 8 bases, and 19 bases separated the two germline ends. The CDR3 consists of 16 residues. Germline V gene lookup returns CDR1 LNHNV and CDR2 YYDKDF (reference sequence). The CDR3 region has the DNA TGTGCCACCAGCAGAGATAGGGGAATCTCCTACGGGGGCTACACCTTC. This translates into CATSRDRGISYGGYTF.